This is a list of T cell receptor beta chains from one sample in a study of T cells in Graves' hyperthyroidism and ophthalmopathy. From the multiplex PCR reads, TCRdb called clonotypes with MiXCR, one entry per CDR3 protein. The repertoire holds some 550,000 distinct CDR3 sequences, with less than 25% as singletons. Sequencing input: blood. These receptors all come from a young man with Graves' hyperthyroidism. Both conserved end residues are part of each CDR3. D genes are given only for firm matches. Some rows mark clone size as missing; the rest say once, few, many or name a class of expanded clone.

V: TRBV2
D: NA
J: TRBJ2-2
size: NA
DNA: TGTGCCAGCAGTGAGGCAAACACCGGGGAGCTGTGTTTT
CDR3: CASSEANTGELCF

V: TRBV5-6
D: NA
J: TRBJ2-7
size: many
DNA: TGTGCCAGCAGCACCGGACTAACCCCAGCCTACGAGCAGTACTTC
CDR3: CASSTGLTPAYEQYF

V: TRBV28
D: NA
J: TRBJ2-5
size: many
DNA: TGTGCCAGCAGTTCGACGGAACGGGAGACCCAGTACTTC
CDR3: CASSSTERETQYF

V: TRBV29-1
D: TRBD2
J: TRBJ2-7
size: few
DNA: TGCAGCGTTCTAGCGGGGGTGAGCTCCTACGAGCAGTACTTC
CDR3: CSVLAGVSSYEQYF

V: TRBV3-1
D: NA
J: TRBJ1-2
size: NA
DNA: TGTGCCAGCAGCCACGCTCTTGGGGGCCCCGTTTCCTATGGCTACACCTTC
CDR3: CASSHALGGPVSYGYTF

V: TRBV7-2
D: TRBD1
J: TRBJ2-7
size: many
DNA: TGTGCCAGCAGCGCACAGGGGGGCGGCTACGAGCAGTACTTC
CDR3: CASSAQGGGYEQYF

V: TRBV6-1
D: TRBD1
J: TRBJ2-7
size: once
DNA: TGTGCCAGCAGTCAGTCCCCGGGACAGGGGGTTTACGAGCAGTACTTC
CDR3: CASSQSPGQGVYEQYF

V: TRBV5-5
D: NA
J: TRBJ1-2
size: few
DNA: TGTGCCAGCAGCTTGATGCTCGTACGGGGCTACACCTTC
CDR3: CASSLMLVRGYTF

V: TRBV27
D: NA
J: TRBJ1-1
size: many
DNA: TGTGCCAGCAGTTCTAGGGAGAACACTGAAGCTTTCTTT
CDR3: CASSSRENTEAFF

V: TRBV12-3/TRBV12-4
D: NA
J: TRBJ1-2
size: NA
DNA: TGTGCCAGCAGTTTCATGGGGGTGGGCGGCTACACCTTC
CDR3: CASSFMGVGGYTF

V: TRBV9
D: NA
J: TRBJ1-1
size: NA
DNA: TGTGCCAGCAGCGTAGCGGGGGAGGTGAACACTGAAGCTTTCTTT
CDR3: CASSVAGEVNTEAFF

V: TRBV15
D: TRBD1
J: TRBJ2-7
size: many
DNA: TGTGCCACCGCCCCCGGGACAGGGGCCTACGAGCAGTACTTC
CDR3: CATAPGTGAYEQYF

V: TRBV9
D: TRBD2
J: TRBJ2-5
size: many
DNA: TGTGCCAGCAGCGTAGGTCCTGGCGGGGGATACCAAGAGACCCAGTACTTC
CDR3: CASSVGPGGGYQETQYF

V: TRBV6-5
D: NA
J: TRBJ2-2
size: many
DNA: TGTGCCAGCAGTTACCCCAGGACTGAAGGACTGGCCGGGGAGCTGTTTTTT
CDR3: CASSYPRTEGLAGELFF

V: TRBV2
D: NA
J: TRBJ1-5
size: many
DNA: TGTGCCAGCAGTGAAGAGGGAAGATGGAATCAGCCCCAGCATTTT
CDR3: CASSEEGRWNQPQHF

V: TRBV7-6
D: NA
J: TRBJ2-7
size: many
DNA: TGTGCCAGCAGCTTAGGACAGGAAGCCTTCTACGAGCAGTACTTC
CDR3: CASSLGQEAFYEQYF